These T cell receptor beta chains were read from a single sample in a study of tumor-infiltrating lymphocytes in localized non-small cell lung cancer. Sequenced by immunoSEQ multiplex PCR; TCRdb stores in-frame clones only, minus some. The sample yields approximately 16,000 clones, approximately 49% seen once. Sequencing used lung tumor tissue. The receptors shown here come from a human donor with non-small cell lung cancer. The CDR3 runs from the conserved cysteine through the conserved F or W. The D gene is left open where the match is weak. Clone size is stated in some rows and not others, as once, few, many or a class when expanded.

d_call	v_call	j_call	clone_size	cdr3_aa	cdr3_nt
NA	TRBV6-5	TRBJ1-1	once	CASSLIQGNTEAFF	TGTGCCAGCAGTCTAATTCAGGGGAACACTGAAGCTTTCTTT
TRBD2	TRBV7-8	TRBJ2-3	NA	CASSHSGGLSTDTQYF	TGTGCCAGCAGCCATAGCGGGGGCCTTAGCACAGATACGCAGTATTTT
TRBD1	TRBV10-2	TRBJ2-6	NA	CASRGQGAISGANVLTF	TGCGCCAGCAGGGGACAGGGGGCGATCTCTGGGGCCAACGTCCTGACTTTC
NA	TRBV6-5	TRBJ1-5	few	CASSAREAQPQHF	TGTGCCAGCAGTGCCAGGGAGGCTCAGCCCCAGCATTTT
NA	TRBV6-5	TRBJ1-1	NA	CASRFSSDTEAFF	TGTGCCAGCAGGTTTTCTTCGGACACTGAAGCTTTCTTT
NA	TRBV9	TRBJ2-5	NA	CASPGRSYQETQYF	TGTGCCAGCCCGGGCAGATCGTACCAAGAGACCCAGTACTTC
NA	TRBV10-1	TRBJ2-7	few	CASSESAGRYEQYF	TGCGCCAGCAGTGAATCGGCAGGGAGGTACGAGCAGTACTTC
NA	TRBV19	TRBJ1-1	medium-sized	CASSIGAGQTEAFF	TGTGCCAGTAGTATCGGGGCCGGACAGACTGAAGCTTTCTTT
TRBD2	TRBV7-2	TRBJ2-5	NA	CASSLVGGETQYF	TGTGCCAGCAGCTTAGTCGGGGGGGAGACCCAGTACTTC
NA	TRBV4-2	TRBJ2-2	medium-sized	CASSHNWGQNTGELFF	TGTGCCAGCAGCCATAACTGGGGGCAGAACACCGGGGAGCTGTTTTTT
NA	TRBV7-8	TRBJ1-1	NA	CASSSGGETEAFF	TGTGCCAGCAGCTCTGGGGGGGAGACTGAAGCTTTCTTT
NA	TRBV5-1	TRBJ2-7	NA	CASSLEGTLYEQYF	TGCGCCAGCAGCTTGGAAGGGACCCTATACGAGCAGTACTTC
NA	TRBV7-6	TRBJ2-7	few	CASSSITGYEQYF	TGTGCCAGCAGCTCGATAACAGGGTACGAGCAGTACTTC
TRBD1	TRBV9	TRBJ2-6	many	CASSATGGLGGANVLTF	TGTGCCAGCAGCGCCACAGGGGGCCTCGGGGGGGCCAACGTCCTGACTTTC
NA	TRBV6-5	TRBJ1-2	medium-sized	CASSSQTGYTF	TGTGCCAGCAGCTCCCAAACCGGCTACACCTTC
NA	TRBV29-1	TRBJ2-7	NA	CSVVDRLSYEQYF	TGCAGCGTTGTAGACAGGCTCTCCTACGAGCAGTACTTC
NA	TRBV6-5	TRBJ2-1	few	CASSRGETTYNEQFF	TGTGCCAGCAGTCGCGGGGAGACCACCTACAATGAGCAGTTCTTC
NA	TRBV29-1	TRBJ2-1	NA	CSVGLPPGYNEQFF	TGCAGCGTTGGCCTCCCTCCTGGCTACAATGAGCAGTTCTTC
NA	TRBV6-1	TRBJ1-6	NA	CASNLGVTNSPLHF	TGTGCCAGCAATTTGGGTGTTACGAATTCACCCCTCCACTTT
TRBD2	TRBV11-2	TRBJ2-2	NA	CASSYIIGGGNTGELFF	TGTGCCAGCAGCTACATAATCGGGGGGGGCAACACCGGGGAGCTGTTTTTT
NA	TRBV18	TRBJ1-1	NA	CASSPEGMNTEAFF	TGTGCCAGCTCACCGGAGGGGATGAACACTGAAGCTTTCTTT
NA	TRBV7-9	TRBJ1-2	NA	CASSLQGIYGYTF	TGTGCCAGCAGCTTACAGGGGATCTATGGCTACACCTTC
TRBD1	TRBV7-2	TRBJ2-5	NA	CASSSPRGLETQYF	TGTGCCAGCAGCTCCCCCAGGGGGCTTGAGACCCAGTACTTC
NA	TRBV7-9	TRBJ2-7	NA	CASSFSGSSYEQYF	TGTGCCAGCAGCTTCTCAGGGAGCTCCTACGAGCAGTACTTC
NA	TRBV7-2	TRBJ1-2	once	CASRALNYGYTF	TGTGCCAGCAGAGCACTTAACTATGGCTACACCTTC
NA	TRBV29-1	TRBJ1-1	NA	CSVGKNTEAFF	TGCAGCGTTGGTAAGAACACTGAAGCTTTCTTT
NA	TRBV28	TRBJ2-1	NA	CASSQPQQGAHNEQFF	TGTGCCAGCAGCCAACCCCAACAGGGTGCCCACAATGAGCAGTTCTTC
TRBD1	TRBV7-9	TRBJ1-5	few	CASSAGTGGNNQPQHF	TGTGCCAGCAGCGCAGGGACAGGGGGGAACAATCAGCCCCAGCATTTT
NA	TRBV9	TRBJ2-6	NA	CASSVGANSGANVLTF	TGTGCCAGCAGCGTAGGGGCGAACTCTGGGGCCAACGTCCTGACTTTC
NA	TRBV9	TRBJ1-5	many	CASSVDGSNQPQHF	TGTGCCAGCAGCGTCGACGGTAGCAATCAGCCCCAGCATTTT
NA	TRBV6-5	TRBJ1-2	NA	CASRTGANYGYTF	TGTGCCAGCAGGACAGGCGCTAACTATGGCTACACCTTC
NA	TRBV4-3	TRBJ2-6	NA	CASSQVGGPGVGANVLTF	TGCGCCAGCAGCCAAGTGGGAGGTCCGGGGGTCGGGGCCAACGTCCTGACTTTC